The 30 T cell receptor beta chains below were found in one sample sequenced in a study of T cells in Graves' hyperthyroidism and ophthalmopathy. What was amplified from RNA transcripts were TCR beta CDR3 regions. HTBI primers were the set used in a first-round RT-PCR of the TCR CDR3. Each CDR3 protein gets one entry after TCRdb re-called the multiplex PCR reads with MiXCR. Of over 450,000 distinct CDR3 sequences in the sample, roughly 17% are singletons; the top ten hold approximately 15%. The sample taken for sequencing was blood. Receptor source: a woman younger than 30 with Graves' ophthalmopathy.

CDR3 loop: CSVASGTDTQYF. CDR3 coding DNA: TGCAGCGTTGCTAGCGGGACAGATACGCAGTATTTT. This chain links TRBV29-1 with TRBJ2-3; 8 bases agree with TRBD2. V was clipped by 4 bases and J by 3 bases; unmatched bases: 0. This CDR3 spans 12 amino acids. Germline assignment: CDR1 SQVTM and CDR2 ANQGSEA.

This clonotype was counted ten times or more. V and J are TRBV18 and TRBJ1-1; 7 nucleotides line up with TRBD1. There are 13 residues in the CDR3. Germline values: CDR1 KGHSH, CDR2 LQKENI. With V trimmed by 6 bases and J by 11 bases, 12 bases remained unmatched. CDR3 amino acids: CASSTYQGVAAFF. DNA of the CDR3: TGTGCCAGCTCGACGTACCAGGGGGTGGCGGCTTTCTTT. Supplemented by reference TRBV18 and TRBJ1-1, the full variable domain reads NAGVMQNPRHLVRRRGQEARLRCSPMKGHSHVYWYRQLPEEGLKFMVYLQKENIIDESGMPKERFSAEFPKEGPSILRIQQVVRGDSAAYFCASSTYQGVAAFFGQGTRLTVV.

At least ten counts were recorded for this clonotype. The chain has TRBV11-2 and TRBJ2-5; either TRBD1 or TRBD2 may fit D (5 bases each). V lost 4 bases and J 4 bases, leaving 13 bases between the germline ends. CDR3 length: 14 amino acids. Germline V gene lookup returns CDR1 SGHAT and CDR2 FQNNGV. The CDR3 DNA reads as TGTGCCAGCAGCTCAGGAACGGGGCGAGAGACCCAGTACTTC. This translates into CASSSGTGRETQYF. Full variable domain (rest looked up from reference TRBV11-2 and TRBJ2-5): EAGVAQSPRYKIIEKRQSVAFWCNPISGHATLYWYQQILGQGPKLLIQFQNNGVVDDSQLPKDRFSAERLKGVDSTLKIQPAKLEDSAVYLCASSSGTGRETQYFGPGTRLLVL.

This clonotype has ten or more counts. CDR3 DNA: TGCGCCAGCAGCAGTACAGGGGCGCAGACTGAAGCTTTCTTT. It translates to CASSSTGAQTEAFF. J is TRBJ1-1 and V is TRBV5-1, with 7 positions matching TRBD1. CDR3 size: 14 residues. V dropped 4 bases and J dropped 5; count of bases not matched to a gene: 8. CDR1 and CDR2 (germline): SGHRS, YFSETQ.

The sample holds many counts of this clonotype. The chain carries TRBV30 and TRBJ1-1; D call uncertain. The CDR3 is 12 residues long. V was clipped by 1 base and J by 0 bases, with 3 bases between them. Germline V gene data show CDR1 as GTSNPN and CDR2 as SVGIG (reference sequence). The CDR3 DNA follows: TGTGCCTGGAGTGGGATGAACACTGAAGCTTTCTTT. Translated: CAWSGMNTEAFF.

This clonotype was counted at least ten times. The chain joins TRBV27 to TRBJ2-1; possibly TRBD2 for D (6 bases). There are 15 residues in the CDR3. V lost 1 base to trimming and J lost 8 bases, with 15 bases between them. CDR1 MNHEY and CDR2 SMNVEV come from the germline V gene (reference sequence). CDR3 sequence: CASSLLREKGHEQFF. The DNA for the CDR3 is TGTGCCAGCAGTTTATTGCGGGAAAAAGGCCATGAGCAGTTCTTC.

This clonotype came up many times. No DNA is shown, since the ends of the CDR3 on it are uncertain; the CDR3 is the one TCRdb lists. The rearrangement uses TRBV28 and TRBJ2-7; TRBD1, the D gene given by the table, was not confirmed from the DNA. The CDR3 sequence runs 15 residues, both termini included. From germline, CDR1 is MDHEN and CDR2 SYDVKM. CDR3 protein: CASSFGTGSLLGPYF.

V gene TRBV5-6 combines with J gene TRBJ2-2; maybe TRBD2 (6 bases). Germline loops: CDR1 SGHDT, CDR2 YYEEEE. The CDR3 has 15 amino acids. Trimming removed 7 bases at V and 3 bases at J, with 16 bases between. The CDR3 DNA reads TGTGCCAGCGGGAGGATCACGACAGACACCGGGGAGCTGTTTTTT. Protein sequence: CASGRITTDTGELFF. The full variable domain, in which reference TRBV5-6 and TRBJ2-2 provide the parts outside the CDR3, is DAGVTQSPTHLIKTRGQQVTLRCSPKSGHDTVSWYQQALGQGPQFIFQYYEEEERQRGNFPDRFSGHQFPNYSSELNVNALLLGDSALYLCASGRITTDTGELFFGEGSRLTVL.

Many counts were recorded for this clonotype. V and J are TRBV11-1 and TRBJ2-7; 7 bases agree with TRBD1. CDR3 length equals 14 residues. The V gene's germline CDR1 is SGHAT and CDR2 FQDESV (reference sequence). Losses at the gene ends were 4 bases for V and 3 bases for J; bases not matched to a gene: 6. This CDR3 is CASSSGTAFYEQYF. The CDR3 coding sequence is TGTGCCAGCAGCTCGGGGACAGCTTTCTACGAGCAGTACTTC.

This clonotype was picked up many times. The chain carries TRBV11-2 and TRBJ2-3; 9 bases are shared with TRBD1. After removal of 5 bases from V and 0 bases from J, the junction contained 6 bases not matched to a gene. CDR3 length equals 16 residues. CDR1 and CDR2 (germline): SGHAT, FQNNGV. The CDR3 reads CASSRRTGVSTDTQYF. As DNA, the CDR3 is TGTGCCAGCAGCCGACGGACAGGGGTTAGCACAGATACGCAGTATTTT.

Ten or more counts support this clonotype. The chain joins TRBV7-6 to TRBJ2-5, with TRBD1 as a possible D gene (6 bases). The germline gives CDR1 SGHVS, CDR2 FNYEAQ. The CDR3 has 14 residues. The V end lost 4 bases, the J end lost 5 bases, and 14 bases lay between the germline ends. CDR3 sequence (DNA): TGTGCCAGCAGCTCGACAGGAGCTACTGAGACCCAGTACTTC. It translates to CASSSTGATETQYF.

As regards this clonotype: It may be a read error: a sequence one base away is much more abundant. The chain has TRBV27 and TRBJ1-5, with D perhaps matching TRBD1 (6 bases). Looked up from germline, CDR1 is MNHEY and CDR2 is SMNVEV (reference sequence). V lost 7 bases to trimming and J lost 0 bases, with 13 bases between them. The CDR3 contains 15 residues. The CDR3 reads CASKSDRNSNQPQHF. The CDR3 DNA follows: TGTGCCAGCAAAAGCGACAGGAATAGCAATCAGCCCCAGCATTTT.

The gene calls are TRBV12-3 or TRBV12-4 and TRBJ2-2, with D hard to call. Deletions cut 2 bases from V and 6 bases from J, with 7 bases between. This CDR3 contains 13 residues. The CDR3 DNA sequence: TGTGCCAGCAGTTTAAAGACCGCCGGGGAGCTGTTTTTT. Amino acid sequence: CASSLKTAGELFF.

The rearrangement links TRBV6-1 to TRBJ1-2, with D hard to call. There are 15 residues in the CDR3. Trimming stripped 7 bases from V and 9 bases from J, with 24 bases between. Looked up from germline, CDR1 is MNHNS and CDR2 is SASEGT. The CDR3 spells CASKAVSGVRSRYTF. The CDR3 DNA reads as TGTGCCAGCAAGGCCGTGAGTGGGGTCCGATCGCGCTACACCTTC.

The chain recombines TRBV4-1 with TRBJ2-7; D is unclear. CDR3 length: 14 residues. V was cut by 3 bases and J by 2 bases, with 11 bases left in between. Germline-derived CDR1 and CDR2 are MGHRA and YSYEKL. CDR3: CASSQGNSAYEQYF. CDR3 bases: TGCGCCAGCAGCCAGGGGAACAGCGCCTACGAGCAGTACTTC.

This clonotype showed up many times. At one of its ends the junction is not consistent with the germline gene, which may arise from a read error. The rearrangement joins TRBV30 to TRBJ1-1; unclear D gene. The CDR3 has 14 amino acids. Per the germline V gene, CDR1 is GTSNPN and CDR2 is SVGIG (reference sequence). The DNA for the CDR3 is TGTGCCTGGAGTCCACACGCGGGGAACGCTGAAGCTTTCTTT. Translating gives CAWSPHAGNAEAFF.

The V gene is TRBV6-1, the J gene TRBJ1-1, with 8 bases fitting TRBD1. The CDR3 totals 13 residues. V trimming: 10 bases; J trimming: 1 base; junction bases outside the gene matches: 5. Germline V gives CDR1 MNHNS, CDR2 SASEGT. The DNA of the CDR3 is TGTGCCACCCACAGGGGGGGGAACACTGAAGCTTTCTTT. Translation gives CATHRGGNTEAFF.

The chain links TRBV2 to TRBJ2-3, with a possible D match to TRBD2 (5 bases). This CDR3 has 18 residues. V was cut by 0 bases and J by 4 bases, with 20 bases left in between. Germline assignment: CDR1 SNHLY and CDR2 FYNNEI. CDR3 sequence: CASSEALLSPGSSDTQYF. CDR3 nucleotide sequence: TGTGCCAGCAGTGAAGCGTTGTTGTCTCCGGGGTCTTCAGATACGCAGTATTTT.

To note about this clonotype: Being one base from a much bigger clone, this may be a read error. V usage is TRBV20-1 and J usage is TRBJ1-1, with D tentatively TRBD1 (6 bases). The V end was cut by 5 bases, the J end by 3 bases, with 19 bases between. The germline CDR1 and CDR2 sequences are DFQATT and SNEGSKA (reference sequence). The CDR3 extends over 15 amino acids. The CDR3 nucleotides read TGCAGTGCTTCCGGGGCAGGGGAGTGGGACACTGAAGCTTTCTTT. This sequence encodes CSASGAGEWDTEAFF.

This clonotype came up many times. The V gene is TRBV11-3, the J gene TRBJ2-1; 12 nucleotides align to TRBD2. V was pared by 5 bases and J by 5 bases, with 10 bases of the junction left unmatched. The CDR3 is 17 amino acids. Per germline, CDR1 SGHNT and CDR2 YENEEA. The CDR3 DNA is TGTGCCAGCAGCCCGAGGGCTAGCGGGAGGGAAGACAATGAGCAGTTCTTC. It codes for CASSPRASGREDNEQFF. Supplemented by reference TRBV11-3 and TRBJ2-1, the full variable domain reads EAGVVQSPRYKIIEKKQPVAFWCNPISGHNTLYWYLQNLGQGPELLIRYENEEAVDDSQLPKDRFSAERLKGVDSTLKIQPAELGDSAVYLCASSPRASGREDNEQFFGPGTRLTVL.

This clonotype was seen a few times. This rearrangement joins TRBV28 to TRBJ2-5; 11 bases are shared with TRBD1. The CDR3 has 16 residues. The J segment lost 4 bases and the V segment lost 5 bases, leaving 9 bases of the junction unmatched. CDR1 is MDHEN and CDR2 is SYDVKM in the germline V gene. The CDR3 here is CASSPTIGTGGETQYF. The DNA of the CDR3 is TGTGCCAGCAGTCCCACGATTGGGACAGGGGGAGAGACCCAGTACTTC.

This clonotype was picked up many times. V gene TRBV27 combines with J gene TRBJ2-2; TRBD1 matches 8 bases. V lost 5 bases to trimming and J lost 4 bases; unmatched junction nucleotides: 6. CDR1 and CDR2 from the germline V gene are MNHEY and SMNVEV (reference sequence). This CDR3 is built from 15 residues. CDR3 region: CASSPGGAGTGELFF. The CDR3 DNA reads TGTGCCAGCAGTCCAGGGGGCGCCGGCACCGGGGAGCTGTTTTTT.

The genes are TRBV20-1 and TRBJ2-2, with 14 bases aligning to TRBD2. Germline V gene lookup returns CDR1 DFQATT and CDR2 SNEGSKA (reference sequence). The CDR3 sequence is 16 residues long. J lost 6 bases, V lost 0 bases, and 3 bases had no gene match. In nucleotides, the CDR3 is TGCAGTGCTAGAGAACCGGGACTAGCGGGAGCCGGGGAGCTGTTTTTT. It codes for CSAREPGLAGAGELFF.

The chain carries TRBV18 and TRBJ1-2; 7 bases align to TRBD1. CDR3 size: 16 residues. The germline gives CDR1 KGHSH, CDR2 LQKENI. V shed 4 bases and J 0 bases; nucleotides not matched to a gene: 8. CDR3 sequence reads: CASSLETGAANYGYTF. In DNA form, the CDR3 reads TGTGCCAGCTCACTCGAAACAGGGGCCGCTAACTATGGCTACACCTTC.

This clonotype was picked up many times. The V and J genes are TRBV3-1 and TRBJ1-1; 7 positions match TRBD1. The germline V gene encodes CDR1 LGHDT and CDR2 YNNKEL (reference sequence). J was trimmed by 2 bases and V by 3 bases; bases with no gene match: 3. This CDR3 comprises 14 residues. This chain's CDR3 is CASSQDRTNTEAFF. The CDR3 DNA is TGTGCCAGCAGCCAGGACAGGACCAACACTGAAGCTTTCTTT.

The chain couples TRBV7-3 to TRBJ2-1, with 7 bases that match TRBD2. The junction had 13 bases not matched to a gene; V was cut back by 2 bases and J by 9 bases. CDR1 SGHTA and CDR2 FQGTGA come from the germline V gene. The CDR3 totals 16 residues. CDR3 nucleotides: TGTGCCAGCAGCTTAGCAGGGACTACGAAGGCAGTTGAGCAGTTCTTC. Protein product: CASSLAGTTKAVEQFF.

This clonotype has at least ten counts. The chain has TRBV3-1 and TRBJ2-1; TRBD1 agrees at 9 bases. Unmatched junction bases numbered 6, after V lost 4 bases and J lost 8 bases. Germline CDR1 LGHDT, CDR2 YNNKEL (reference sequence). The CDR3 is made up of 14 amino acids. For the CDR3, the DNA is TGTGCCAGCAGCCCTTTGGGACAGGGTTATGAGCAGTTCTTC. It codes for CASSPLGQGYEQFF.

This clonotype has ten or more counts. V and J are TRBV7-2 and TRBJ1-4; D is unresolved. Germline V lookup: CDR1 SGHTA, CDR2 FQGNSA. The length of the CDR3 is 13 residues. V shed 2 bases and J shed 5 bases, with 6 bases lying between them. CDR3 in DNA: TGTGCCAGCAGCTTAACGGGGAATGAAAAACTGTTTTTT. It yields the protein CASSLTGNEKLFF. Filled out from reference TRBV7-2 and TRBJ1-4, the complete variable domain reads GAGVSQSPSNKVTEKGKDVELRCDPISGHTALYWYRQSLGQGLEFLIYFQGNSAPDKSGLPSDRFSAERTGGSVSTLTIQRTQQEDSAVYLCASSLTGNEKLFFGSGTQLSVL.

This rearrangement joins TRBV20-1 to TRBJ1-3, with TRBD1 as a possible D gene (6 bases). The CDR3 runs to 15 residues. V lost 3 bases and J 0 bases, leaving 12 bases between the germline ends. CDR1 is DFQATT and CDR2 is SNEGSKA in the germline V gene (reference sequence). CDR3 coding DNA: TGCAGTGCTAGGGGAGGGGGATTCTCTGGAAACACCATATATTTT. Protein sequence: CSARGGGFSGNTIYF.

Only a few counts were recorded for this clonotype. This chain joins TRBV5-4 and TRBJ2-5, with D tentatively TRBD1 or TRBD2 (5 bases each). V lost 4 bases, J lost 4 bases, and 11 bases lay in between. This CDR3 comprises 13 residues. Germline V gene data show CDR1 as SGHNT and CDR2 as YYREEE (reference sequence). In DNA form, the CDR3 reads TGTGCCAGCAGCCTAGACAGCGGAGAGACCCAGTACTTC. It translates to CASSLDSGETQYF.